This TCR beta chain was captured by sequencing in a study of T cell responses to AZD1222 COVID-19 vaccine. Trimming took off 4 bases at V and 1 base at J, with 14 bases between the two ends. The CDR3 contains 15 residues. CDR1 and CDR2 (germline): SGHNT, YYREEE (reference sequence). Findings and limits, study-wide: White British donors predominated, females outnumbered males, and clonal diversity was possibly underestimated.

Details on this clone: Its specificity is unknown.

Clones were read by immunoSEQ multiplex PCR, and TCRdb kept only the in-frame ones, dropping some. Among over 100,000 clones listed, 85% to 90% were seen once. The clonotype was recovered from an adult in good health. Sequenced here: peripheral blood, sampled on day 0 of AZD1222 vaccination. The rearrangement joins TRBV5-4 to TRBJ1-1; no firm D call. This CDR3 reads CASSPSGRSNTEAFF. The CDR3 region has the DNA TGTGCCAGCAGCCCCTCGGGCAGATCGAACACTGAAGCTTTCTTT.